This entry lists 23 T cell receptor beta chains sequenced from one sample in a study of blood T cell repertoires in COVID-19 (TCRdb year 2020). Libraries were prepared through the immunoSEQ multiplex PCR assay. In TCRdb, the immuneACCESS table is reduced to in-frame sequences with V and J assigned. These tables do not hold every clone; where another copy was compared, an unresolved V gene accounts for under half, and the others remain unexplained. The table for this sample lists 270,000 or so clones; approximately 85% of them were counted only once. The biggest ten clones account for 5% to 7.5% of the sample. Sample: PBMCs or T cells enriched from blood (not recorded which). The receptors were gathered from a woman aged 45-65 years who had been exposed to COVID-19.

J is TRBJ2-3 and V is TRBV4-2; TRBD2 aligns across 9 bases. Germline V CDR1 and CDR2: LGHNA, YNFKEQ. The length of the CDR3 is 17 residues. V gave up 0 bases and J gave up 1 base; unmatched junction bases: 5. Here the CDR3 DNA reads TGTGCCAGCAGCCAAGATGCCCAGCGGGGGGGCACAGATACGCAGTATTTT. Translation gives CASSQDAQRGGTDTQYF.

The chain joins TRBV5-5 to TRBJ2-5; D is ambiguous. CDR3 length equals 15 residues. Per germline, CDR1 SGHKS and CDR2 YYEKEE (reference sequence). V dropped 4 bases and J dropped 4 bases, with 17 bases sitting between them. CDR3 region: CASSLPGPQGETQYF. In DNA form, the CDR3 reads TGTGCCAGCAGCCTCCCGGGTCCTCAAGGAGAGACCCAGTACTTC.

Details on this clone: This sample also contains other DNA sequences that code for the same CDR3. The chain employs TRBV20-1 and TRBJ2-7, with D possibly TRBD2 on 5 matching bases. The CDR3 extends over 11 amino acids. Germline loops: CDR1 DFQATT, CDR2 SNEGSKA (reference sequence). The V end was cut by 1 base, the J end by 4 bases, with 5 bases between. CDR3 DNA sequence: TGCAGTGCTAGAGGAGGGTACGAGCAGTACTTC. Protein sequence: CSARGGYEQYF.

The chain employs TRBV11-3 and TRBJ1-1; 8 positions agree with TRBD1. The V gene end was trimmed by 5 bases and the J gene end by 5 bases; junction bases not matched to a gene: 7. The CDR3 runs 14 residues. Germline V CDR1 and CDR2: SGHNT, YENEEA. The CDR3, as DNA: TGTGCCAGCAGCAGAGATACAGGGGGGACTGAAGCTTTCTTT. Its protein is CASSRDTGGTEAFF.

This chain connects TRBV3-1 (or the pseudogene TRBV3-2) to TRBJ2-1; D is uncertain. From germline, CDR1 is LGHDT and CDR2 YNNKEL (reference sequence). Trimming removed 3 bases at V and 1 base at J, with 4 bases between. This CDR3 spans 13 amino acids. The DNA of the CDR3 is TGTGCCAGCAGCCAGCGGTCCTACAATGAGCAGTTCTTC. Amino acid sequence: CASSQRSYNEQFF.

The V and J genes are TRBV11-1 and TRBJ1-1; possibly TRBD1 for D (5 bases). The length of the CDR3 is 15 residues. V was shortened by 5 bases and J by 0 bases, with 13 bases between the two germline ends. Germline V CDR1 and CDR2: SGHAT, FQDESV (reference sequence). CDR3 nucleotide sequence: TGTGCCAGCAGCCGTGAACGGGGGATGAACACTGAAGCTTTCTTT. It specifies CASSRERGMNTEAFF.

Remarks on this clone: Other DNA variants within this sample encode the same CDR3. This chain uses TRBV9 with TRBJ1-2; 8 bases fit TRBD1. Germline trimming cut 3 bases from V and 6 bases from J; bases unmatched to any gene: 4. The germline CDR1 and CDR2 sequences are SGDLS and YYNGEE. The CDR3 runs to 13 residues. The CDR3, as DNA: TGTGCCAGCAGCGCCCGACAGGGGAATGGCTACACCTTC. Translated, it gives CASSARQGNGYTF.

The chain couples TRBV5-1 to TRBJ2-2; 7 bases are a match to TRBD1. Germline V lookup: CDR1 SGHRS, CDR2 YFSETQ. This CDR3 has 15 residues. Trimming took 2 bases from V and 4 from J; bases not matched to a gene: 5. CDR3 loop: CASSFTGDSTGELFF. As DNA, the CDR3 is TGCGCCAGCAGCTTTACAGGGGACAGCACCGGGGAGCTGTTTTTT.

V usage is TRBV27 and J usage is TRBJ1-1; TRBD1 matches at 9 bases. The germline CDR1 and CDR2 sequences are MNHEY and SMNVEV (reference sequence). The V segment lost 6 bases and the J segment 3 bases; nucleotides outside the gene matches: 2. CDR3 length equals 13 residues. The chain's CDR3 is CASRQGADTEAFF. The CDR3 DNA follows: TGTGCCAGCAGACAGGGGGCAGACACTGAAGCTTTCTTT.

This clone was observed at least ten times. The CDR3: CASSILRRGSGELFF. DNA for the CDR3: TGTGCCAGTAGTATACTAAGGCGAGGGTCCGGGGAGCTGTTTTTT. The chain recombines TRBV19 with TRBJ2-2; D might be TRBD2 (5 bases). The CDR3 sequence is 15 residues long. Trimming shortened V by 2 bases and J by 6 bases, and 13 bases separated the two germline ends. Germline CDR1 and CDR2: LNHDA and SQIVND (reference sequence).

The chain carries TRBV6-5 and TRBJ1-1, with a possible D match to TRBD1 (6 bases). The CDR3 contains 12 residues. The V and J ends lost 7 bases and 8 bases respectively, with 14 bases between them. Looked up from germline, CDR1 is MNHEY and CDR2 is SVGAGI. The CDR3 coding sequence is TGTGCCAGCATCCAGGGGCCTGGGGAAGCTTTCTTT. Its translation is CASIQGPGEAFF.

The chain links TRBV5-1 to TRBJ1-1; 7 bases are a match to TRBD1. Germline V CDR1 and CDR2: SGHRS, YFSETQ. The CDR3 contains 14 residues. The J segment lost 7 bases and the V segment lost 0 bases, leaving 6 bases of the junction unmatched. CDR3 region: CASSLAGGTVEAFF. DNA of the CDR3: TGCGCCAGCAGCTTGGCTGGAGGGACAGTTGAAGCTTTCTTT.

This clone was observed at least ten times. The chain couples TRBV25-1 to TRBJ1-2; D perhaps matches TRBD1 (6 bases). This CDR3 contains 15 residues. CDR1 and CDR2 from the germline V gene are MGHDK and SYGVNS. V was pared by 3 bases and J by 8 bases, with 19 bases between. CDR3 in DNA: TGTGCCAGCAGTGATATCGAGACAGGCCCAGGGGGCTACACCTTC. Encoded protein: CASSDIETGPGGYTF.

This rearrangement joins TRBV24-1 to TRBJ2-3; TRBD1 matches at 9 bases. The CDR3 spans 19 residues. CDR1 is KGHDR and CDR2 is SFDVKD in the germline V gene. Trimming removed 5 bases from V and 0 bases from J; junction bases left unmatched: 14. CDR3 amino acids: CATSGRKDRGFASTDTQYF. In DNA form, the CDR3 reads TGTGCCACCAGTGGAAGAAAGGACAGGGGTTTTGCTAGCACAGATACGCAGTATTTT.

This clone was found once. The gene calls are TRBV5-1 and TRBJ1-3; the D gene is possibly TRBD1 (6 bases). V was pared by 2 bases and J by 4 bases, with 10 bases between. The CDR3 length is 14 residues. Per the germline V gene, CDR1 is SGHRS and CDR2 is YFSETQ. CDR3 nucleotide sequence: TGCGCCAGCAGCTTCGGGGGGGCAGGAAACACCATATATTTT. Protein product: CASSFGGAGNTIYF.

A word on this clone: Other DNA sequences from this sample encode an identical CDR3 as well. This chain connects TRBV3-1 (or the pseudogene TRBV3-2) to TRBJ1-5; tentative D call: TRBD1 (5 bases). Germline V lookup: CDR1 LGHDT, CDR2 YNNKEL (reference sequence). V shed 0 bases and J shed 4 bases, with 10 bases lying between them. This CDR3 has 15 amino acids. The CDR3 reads CASSQESGGNQPQHF. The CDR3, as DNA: TGTGCCAGCAGCCAAGAAAGCGGGGGAAATCAGCCCCAGCATTTT.

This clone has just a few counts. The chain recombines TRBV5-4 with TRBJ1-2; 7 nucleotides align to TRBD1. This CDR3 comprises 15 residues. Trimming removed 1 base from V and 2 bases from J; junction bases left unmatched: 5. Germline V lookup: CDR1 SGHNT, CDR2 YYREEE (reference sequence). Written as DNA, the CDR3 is TGTGCCAGCAGCTTGCGGACAGGCCCAAACTATGGCTACACCTTC. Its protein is CASSLRTGPNYGYTF.

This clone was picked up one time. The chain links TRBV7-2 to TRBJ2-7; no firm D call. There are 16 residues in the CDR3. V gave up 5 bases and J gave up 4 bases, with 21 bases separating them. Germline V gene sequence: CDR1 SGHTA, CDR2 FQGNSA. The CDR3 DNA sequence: TGTGCCAGCAGCACATATAGACACGGTCCCTTTTACGAGCAGTACTTC. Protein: CASSTYRHGPFYEQYF.

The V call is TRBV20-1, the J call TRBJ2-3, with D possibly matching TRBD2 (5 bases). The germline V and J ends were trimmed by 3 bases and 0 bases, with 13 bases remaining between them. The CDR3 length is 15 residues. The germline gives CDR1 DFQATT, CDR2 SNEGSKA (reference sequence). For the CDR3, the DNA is TGCAGTGCTAGTGCTAGCTTCTACAGCACAGATACGCAGTATTTT. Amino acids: CSASASFYSTDTQYF.

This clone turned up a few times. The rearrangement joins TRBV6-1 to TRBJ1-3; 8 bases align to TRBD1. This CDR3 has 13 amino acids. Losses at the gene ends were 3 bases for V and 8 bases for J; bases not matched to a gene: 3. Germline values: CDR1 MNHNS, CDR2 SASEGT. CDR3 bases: TGTGCCAGCAGTGAGACAGGGGAGGACACCATATATTTT. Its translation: CASSETGEDTIYF.

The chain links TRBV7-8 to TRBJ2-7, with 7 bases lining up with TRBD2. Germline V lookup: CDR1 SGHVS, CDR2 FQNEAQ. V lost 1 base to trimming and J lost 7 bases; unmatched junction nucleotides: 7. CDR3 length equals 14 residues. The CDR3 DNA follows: TGTGCCAGCAGCTTAGGGGGGGGGACGGAAGAGCAGTACTTC. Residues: CASSLGGGTEEQYF.

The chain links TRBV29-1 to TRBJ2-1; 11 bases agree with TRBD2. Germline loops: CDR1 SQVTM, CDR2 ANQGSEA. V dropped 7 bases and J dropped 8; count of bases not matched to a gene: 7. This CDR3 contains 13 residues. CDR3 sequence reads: CSGLSGGAYEQFF. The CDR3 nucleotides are TGCAGCGGCCTTAGCGGGGGGGCCTATGAGCAGTTCTTC.

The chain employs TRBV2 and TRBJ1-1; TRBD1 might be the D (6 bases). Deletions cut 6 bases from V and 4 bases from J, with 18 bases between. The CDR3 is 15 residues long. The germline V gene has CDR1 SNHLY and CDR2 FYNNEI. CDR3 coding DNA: TGTGCCAGCAGACCGCGGGGGCAGGGTGGCACTGAAGCTTTCTTT. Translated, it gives CASRPRGQGGTEAFF.